The rows below give T cell receptor beta chains drawn from one sample of a study of Tregs in tolerant kidney transplant recipients. TCRdb's table, derived via immunoSEQ multiplex PCR, lists solely in-frame clones and lacks some. The table records about 64,000 clones, more than 95% of them present only once. Material: Tregs from blood, obtained before the transplant. These receptors came from a human donor who received a combined kidney and bone marrow transplant. Each CDR3 is given with its conserved first and last residue. Each record gives: clone size, V gene, D gene, J gene, CDR3 protein, CDR3 DNA. D genes are given only for firm matches. A clone size is listed for some rows: how often the clone was seen (once, few, many), or a class if it is expanded.

>-|TRBV7-2|-|TRBJ1-4
CASSRTENEKLFF
TGTGCCAGCAGCCGGACAGAGAATGAAAAACTGTTTTTT
>-|TRBV15|-|TRBJ2-2
CATSRDYRGAYTGELFF
TGTGCCACCAGCAGAGATTACCGGGGGGCGTACACCGGGGAGCTGTTTTTT
>-|TRBV28|-|TRBJ2-7
CASRRQQPFYEQYF
TGTGCCAGCAGGAGGCAGCAGCCATTCTACGAGCAGTACTTC
>-|TRBV27|-|TRBJ2-6
CASSSVSGANVLTF
TGTGCCAGCAGTTCGGTTTCTGGGGCCAACGTCCTGACTTTC
>once|TRBV2|-|TRBJ1-5
CASSDERIQPQHF
TGTGCCAGCAGTGATGAGAGGATTCAGCCCCAGCATTTT
>-|TRBV2|-|TRBJ1-5
CASSEYTWRPEFNQPQHF
TGTGCCAGCAGTGAATACACATGGCGGCCGGAGTTCAATCAGCCCCAGCATTTT
>-|TRBV7-7|TRBD2|TRBJ2-1
CASSLRLAGGGNEQFF
TGTGCCAGCAGCCTCCGACTAGCGGGAGGGGGCAATGAGCAGTTCTTC
>-|TRBV10-2|TRBD2|TRBJ2-3
CASSDRTSGGADTQYF
TGCGCCAGCAGTGATCGGACTAGCGGGGGGGCCGATACGCAGTATTTT
>-|TRBV6-6|-|TRBJ2-1
CASSSHLVDNEQFF
TGTGCCAGCAGTTCCCATCTAGTGGACAATGAGCAGTTCTTC
>once|TRBV11-3|TRBD2|TRBJ2-3
CASSLGLAGDTQYF
TGTGCCAGCAGCTTAGGACTAGCAGGAGATACGCAGTATTTT
>once|TRBV7-9|-|TRBJ2-2
CAKRQYTGELFF
TGTGCCAAGAGACAGTACACCGGGGAGCTGTTTTTT
>-|TRBV12-5|-|TRBJ1-5
CASGFQTGGEGQPQHF
TGTGCTAGTGGTTTCCAGACGGGCGGGGAAGGTCAGCCCCAGCATTTT
>few|TRBV6-5|TRBD1|TRBJ2-5
CASSSGTGVGTQYF
TGTGCCAGCAGTTCCGGGACAGGGGTAGGGACCCAGTACTTC
>-|TRBV9|-|TRBJ2-1
CASSISANEQFF
TGTGCCAGCAGCATTTCAGCGAATGAGCAGTTCTTC
>-|TRBV28|-|TRBJ2-7
CASTRGYEQYF
TGTGCCAGCACTAGGGGATACGAGCAGTACTTC
>-|TRBV7-2|TRBD2|TRBJ2-3
CASSLGLAGATDTQYF
TGTGCCAGCAGCTTAGGGCTAGCGGGAGCCACAGATACGCAGTATTTT
>-|TRBV5-1|-|TRBJ2-3
CASGVQGILGTDTQYF
TGCGCCAGCGGTGTACAGGGTATCCTTGGCACAGATACGCAGTATTTT
>-|TRBV19|-|TRBJ2-2
CASSYRGTGELFF
TGTGCCAGTAGTTATAGGGGCACCGGGGAGCTGTTTTTT
>-|TRBV19|-|TRBJ2-5
CASSGSEWETQYF
TGTGCCAGTAGTGGCAGTGAATGGGAGACCCAGTACTTC
>-|TRBV9|-|TRBJ2-3
CASSVATGGDRGWTDTQYF
TGTGCCAGCAGCGTAGCTACGGGGGGAGACAGGGGATGGACAGATACGCAGTATTTT
>-|TRBV7-9|-|TRBJ2-7
CASSLVYSYEQYF
TGTGCCAGCAGCTTAGTTTACTCCTACGAGCAGTACTTC
>-|TRBV2|TRBD2|TRBJ2-5
CASSHLGLAGSYQETQYF
TGTGCCAGCAGTCACCTGGGACTAGCGGGATCGTACCAAGAGACCCAGTACTTC
>-|TRBV6-1|TRBD2|TRBJ2-1
CASRSGLVTEQFF
TGTGCCAGCAGGTCGGGACTAGTCACTGAGCAGTTCTTC
>-|TRBV30|TRBD2|TRBJ2-3
CAWSVAGGTDTQYF
TGTGCCTGGAGTGTAGCGGGGGGCACAGATACGCAGTATTTT
>-|TRBV7-8|TRBD1|TRBJ2-1
CASSLRNRDSYNEQFF
TGTGCCAGCAGCCTCAGAAACAGGGACAGCTACAATGAGCAGTTCTTC
>-|TRBV7-9|TRBD2|TRBJ2-1
CASSSLGGLVIDEQFF
TGTGCCAGCAGCTCCCTCGGAGGACTAGTCATCGATGAGCAGTTCTTC
>-|TRBV6-6|-|TRBJ2-7
CASRGRELSYEQYF
TGTGCCAGCAGAGGTCGGGAGCTCTCCTACGAGCAGTACTTC
>-|TRBV5-4|TRBD2|TRBJ2-1
CASSLARTSGRFDEQFF
TGTGCCAGCAGCTTGGCCCGGACTAGCGGGAGGTTTGATGAGCAGTTCTTC
>-|TRBV5-1|-|TRBJ2-7
CASSYLPLAGAYYEQYF
TGCGCCAGCAGCTACCTTCCCTTGGCGGGGGCCTACTACGAGCAGTACTTC
>-|TRBV11-2|-|TRBJ1-1
CASSMLGTLNTEAFF
TGTGCCAGCAGTATGCTAGGGACACTGAACACTGAAGCTTTCTTT
>-|TRBV5-5|TRBD2|TRBJ2-5
CASSRGAVGAGGEETQYF
TGTGCCAGCAGCCGCGGGGCGGTGGGAGCGGGGGGAGAAGAGACCCAGTACTTC
>-|TRBV6-6|-|TRBJ1-2
CASSYSPGTGYTF
TGTGCCAGCAGTTACTCTCCGGGAACGGGCTACACCTTC
>-|TRBV7-9|-|TRBJ1-2
CASSSSGVIYGYTF
TGTGCCAGCAGCTCTTCAGGGGTAATTTATGGCTACACCTTC
>-|TRBV18|TRBD1|TRBJ2-2
CASSLTGANTGELFF
TGTGCCAGCTCACTGACAGGGGCGAACACCGGGGAGCTGTTTTTT
>once|TRBV7-2|TRBD2|TRBJ2-1
CASSFPGTSGDNEQFF
TGTGCCAGCAGCTTCCCCGGGACTAGCGGGGACAATGAGCAGTTCTTC
>once|TRBV27|TRBD2|TRBJ2-1
CASSPLAGGPSSYNEQFF
TGTGCCAGCAGTCCCCTAGCGGGAGGGCCAAGCTCCTACAATGAGCAGTTCTTC
>-|TRBV19|-|TRBJ1-2
CASKEQGGYNYGYTF
TGTGCCAGTAAGGAACAGGGCGGATATAACTATGGCTACACCTTC
>-|TRBV5-8|-|TRBJ1-6
CASSFGRLAWGSPLHF
TGTGCCAGCAGCTTCGGGAGACTCGCGTGGGGTTCACCCCTCCACTTT
>-|TRBV5-4|-|TRBJ2-1
CASSLAVYNEQFF
TGTGCCAGCAGCTTGGCCGTCTACAATGAGCAGTTCTTC
>-|TRBV18|-|TRBJ1-5
CASPLNGGIEQPQHF
TGTGCCAGCCCACTAAACGGGGGGATAGAACAGCCCCAGCATTTT
>-|TRBV5-4|-|TRBJ2-1
CASSLEPAFPYNEQFF
TGTGCCAGCAGCTTGGAGCCAGCGTTCCCCTACAATGAGCAGTTCTTC
>-|TRBV11-3|TRBD1|TRBJ2-7
CASSPSTGGEQYF
TGTGCCAGCAGCCCGTCAACAGGGGGTGAGCAGTACTTC
>-|TRBV7-9|TRBD1|TRBJ1-2
CASSLFTTGIHYGYTF
TGTGCCAGCAGCTTATTTACGACAGGGATTCACTATGGCTACACCTTC
>-|TRBV14|-|TRBJ2-7
CASSPGLYEQYF
TGTGCCAGCAGCCCGGGACTCTACGAGCAGTACTTC
>-|TRBV30|-|TRBJ2-5
CAWGQKETQYF
TGTGCCTGGGGCCAGAAAGAGACCCAGTACTTC
>-|TRBV7-9|-|TRBJ2-3
CASSRGSTDTQYF
TGTGCCAGCAGCCGGGGGAGCACAGATACGCAGTATTTT
>-|TRBV5-4|TRBD1|TRBJ1-2
CASKLDTRTGAYGYTF
TGTGCCAGCAAATTAGATACGAGGACAGGGGCCTATGGCTACACCTTC
>-|TRBV11-2|TRBD2|TRBJ2-3
CASSLGGSGGRPGDTQYF
TGTGCCAGCAGCTTAGGGGGGTCTGGCGGGAGGCCAGGAGATACGCAGTATTTT
>-|TRBV2|-|TRBJ1-2
CASRGSIYGYTF
TGTGCCAGCAGGGGCAGCATCTATGGCTACACCTTC
>-|TRBV7-8|TRBD1|TRBJ1-2
CASSERARPGTGEGYDGYTF
TGTGCCAGCAGCGAGAGGGCACGTCCCGGGACAGGGGAGGGCTACGATGGCTACACCTTC
>once|TRBV6-5|TRBD2|TRBJ2-7
CASSTLAGDYEQYF
TGTGCCAGCAGTACACTAGCGGGAGACTACGAGCAGTACTTC
>-|TRBV7-8|TRBD1|TRBJ1-2
CASSPDRVVGYTF
TGTGCCAGCAGCCCGGACAGGGTTGTCGGCTACACCTTC
>-|TRBV7-8|-|TRBJ1-1
CASSLVGGVAEAFF
TGTGCCAGCAGCTTAGTAGGGGGGGTTGCTGAAGCTTTCTTT
>-|TRBV19|TRBD1|TRBJ1-1
CASRDRSLNTEAFF
TGTGCCAGTCGGGACAGATCCCTGAACACTGAAGCTTTCTTT
>-|TRBV11-2|-|TRBJ2-1
CASSLSPGNEQFF
TGTGCCAGCAGTCTATCTCCGGGGAATGAGCAGTTCTTC
>-|TRBV7-3|-|TRBJ1-4
CASSPRGSNEKLFF
TGTGCCAGCAGCCCTAGGGGGTCAAATGAAAAACTGTTTTTT
>-|TRBV5-8|-|TRBJ2-3
CASSWGGTATDTQYF
TGTGCCAGCAGCTGGGGCGGGACAGCCACAGATACGCAGTATTTT
>-|TRBV29-1|TRBD2|TRBJ2-3
CSAVLAGGSTDTQYF
TGCAGCGCCGTCCTAGCGGGGGGGAGCACAGATACGCAGTATTTT
>-|TRBV4-2|TRBD1|TRBJ2-7
CASSQEGPRQGVPSYEQYF
TGTGCCAGCAGCCAAGAGGGACCTCGACAGGGGGTACCTTCCTACGAGCAGTACTTC